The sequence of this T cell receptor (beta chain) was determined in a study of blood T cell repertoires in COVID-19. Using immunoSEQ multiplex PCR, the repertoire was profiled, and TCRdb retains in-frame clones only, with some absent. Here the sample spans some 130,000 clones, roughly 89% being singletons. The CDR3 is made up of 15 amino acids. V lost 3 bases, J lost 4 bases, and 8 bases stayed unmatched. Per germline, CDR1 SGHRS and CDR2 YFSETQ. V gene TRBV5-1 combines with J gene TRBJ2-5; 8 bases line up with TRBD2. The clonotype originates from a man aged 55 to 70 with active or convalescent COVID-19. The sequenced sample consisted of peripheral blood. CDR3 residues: CASSYEGTRGETQYF. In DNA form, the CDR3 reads TGCGCCAGCAGCTACGAAGGGACTAGGGGAGAGACCCAGTACTTC.